This note documents a single TCR beta chain sequence. This entry is derived from a study of blood T cell repertoires in COVID-19. The method was immunoSEQ multiplex PCR; TCRdb's version includes in-frame clones alone and lacks a portion of them. The sample holds roughly 150,000 clones, approximately 80% seen once. Sequenced: peripheral blood. The sequence came from a human donor in a cohort sampled during active COVID-19.

CDR3 coding DNA: TGCGCCAGCAGCGGGGGGGACACCACAGATACGCAGTATTTT. This encodes CASSGGDTTDTQYF. This chain links TRBV5-1 with TRBJ2-3; possible D gene TRBD2, 7 bases. Germline-derived CDR1 and CDR2 are SGHRS and YFSETQ. Trimming stripped 4 bases from V and 2 bases from J, with 11 bases between. The CDR3 length is 14 residues.